The source of this TCR beta chain is a study of post-analysis software for immune sequencing data (dated by TCRdb to the mid-2010s). Some background on the complete study: Recorded disease courses included relapsing-remitting, secondary progressive and progressive-relapsing multiple sclerosis, with some patients lacking subtype annotation. A subset of samples was prepared in parallel using single-end sample barcoding, then pooled and co-amplified after Illumina adapter ligation. The patient repertoires were set against about 12 previously published healthy control repertoires from donors whose ages ranged from roughly 6 to 27 years. What the study reported, not specific to this receptor: Compared with controls, multiple sclerosis patients had significantly lower normalized Chao1 diversity, a finding suggesting substantial peripheral T-cell clonal expansion. The multiple sclerosis patient group was slightly younger than the control group. Direct clustering with F measure showed strong co-clustering of samples prepared in the same batch, prompting a batch-effect correction.

To demonstrate the VDJtools post-analysis software, TCR beta repertoires were profiled from the peripheral blood of about 13 young patients with multiple sclerosis. The multiple sclerosis patients were children and adolescents ranging in age from about 6 to 17 years. The library was obtained by PCR. Sequencing relied on an Illumina HiSeq 2500. To reduce PCR and sequencing biases, unique molecular identifiers were built into the TCR beta cDNA libraries. Roughly 0.5 million cDNA molecules were obtained per 1 to 10 million input T cells, so each molecule approximated one T cell. The same protocol used for the earlier healthy control dataset was applied to prepare and sequence the patient libraries. Within a given batch, samples were prepared together, multiplexed and sequenced on the same HiSeq lane. On the study's bioinformatics: Raw barcoded reads were processed with MIGEC, and single-read molecular identifier groups were discarded before consensus assembly and CDR3 extraction. Clonotype tables were post-analysed with VDJtools, normalizing diversity by down-sampling all datasets to the smallest sample size. Repertoire overlap clustering matched CDR3 amino acid but not nucleotide sequences to correct batch-related cross-sample contamination. TCRdb reprocessing: public reads trimmed at Q25 with fastp, clones called with MiXCR, in-frame beta chains kept. Entries that share a CDR3 protein sequence are merged under the most common genes and DNA. These V and J calls derive from TCRdb rather than the authors' analysis. In all, the sample holds 380,000 or so distinct CDR3 sequences, and roughly 30% of those were seen once. The top ten hold over 10% of the sample.

A single count supports this clonotype. Its antigen is unknown. Per-nucleotide qualities are absent, and no much larger clonotype sits a single base away. The specimen was blood. This receptor was taken from a girl aged 5-17 years with multiple sclerosis.

The CDR3 region reads CASSQEQGTGRETQYF. The DNA is TGTGCCAGCAGCCAAGAGCAAGGGACAGGGAGAGAGACCCAGTACTTC. The rearranged chain carries TRBV3-1 and TRBJ2-5, with 9 junctional bases fitting TRBD1. Taken from the germline V gene (reference sequence), the CDR1 and CDR2 loops are LGHDT and YNNKEL. After removal of 0 bases from V and 4 bases from J, the junction retains 6 bases not matched to a gene. The CDR3 starts with the cysteine, ends with the phenylalanine, and has 16 residues. Only CDR3 DNA is held: 48 bases, read in frame from base 1.